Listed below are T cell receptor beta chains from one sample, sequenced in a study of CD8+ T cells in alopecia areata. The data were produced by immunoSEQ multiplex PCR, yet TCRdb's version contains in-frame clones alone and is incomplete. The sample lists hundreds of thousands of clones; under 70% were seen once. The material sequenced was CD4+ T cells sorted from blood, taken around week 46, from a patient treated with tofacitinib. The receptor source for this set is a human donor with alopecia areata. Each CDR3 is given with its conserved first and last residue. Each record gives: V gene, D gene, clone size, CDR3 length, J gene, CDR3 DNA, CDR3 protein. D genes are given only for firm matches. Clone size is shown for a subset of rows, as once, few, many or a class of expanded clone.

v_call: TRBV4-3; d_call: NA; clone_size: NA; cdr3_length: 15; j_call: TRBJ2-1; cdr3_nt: TGCGCCAGCAGCCTAGGCACGAGCTCCTACAATGAGCAGTTCTTC; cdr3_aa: CASSLGTSSYNEQFF
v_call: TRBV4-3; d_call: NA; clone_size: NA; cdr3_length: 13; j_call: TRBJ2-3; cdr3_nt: TGCGCCAGCAGCCGAGAGGGGGATAATACGCAGTATTTT; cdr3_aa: CASSREGDNTQYF
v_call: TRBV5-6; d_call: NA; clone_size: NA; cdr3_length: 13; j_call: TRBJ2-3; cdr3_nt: TGTGCCAGCAGCTTGGAGTCCACAGATACGCAGTATTTT; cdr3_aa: CASSLESTDTQYF
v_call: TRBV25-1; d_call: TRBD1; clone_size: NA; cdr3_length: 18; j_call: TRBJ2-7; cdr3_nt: TGTGCCAGCAGTGACCCGCCCGGGACAGGGGGCGCGTCCTACGAGCAGTACTTC; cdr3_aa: CASSDPPGTGGASYEQYF
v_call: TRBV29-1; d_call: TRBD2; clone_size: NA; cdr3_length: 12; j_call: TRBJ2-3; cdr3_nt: TGCAGCTCAACGGGGGAGGGGGATACGCAGTATTTT; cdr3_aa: CSSTGEGDTQYF
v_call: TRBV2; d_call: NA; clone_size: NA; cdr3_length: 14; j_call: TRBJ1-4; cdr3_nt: TGTGCCAGCAGGTTCAAGGGGACTAATGAAAAACTGTTTTTT; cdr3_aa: CASRFKGTNEKLFF
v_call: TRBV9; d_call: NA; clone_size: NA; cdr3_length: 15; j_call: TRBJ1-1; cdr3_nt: TGTGCCAGCAGCGGGTCGGGGGGCGCGAGCACTGAAGCTTTCTTT; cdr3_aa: CASSGSGGASTEAFF
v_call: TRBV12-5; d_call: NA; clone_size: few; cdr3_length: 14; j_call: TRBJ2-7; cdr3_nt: TGTGCTAGTGGTTTGGTTACTCGCAGGGACGAGCAGTACTTC; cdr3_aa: CASGLVTRRDEQYF
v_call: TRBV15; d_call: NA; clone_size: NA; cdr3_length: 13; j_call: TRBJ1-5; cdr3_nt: TGTGCCACCAGCAGAGGTCAAAATCAGCCCCAGCATTTT; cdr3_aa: CATSRGQNQPQHF
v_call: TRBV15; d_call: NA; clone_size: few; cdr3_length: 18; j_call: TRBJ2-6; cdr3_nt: TGTGCCACCAGCAGAGATTCAGGGTTACTCTCTGGGGCCAACGTCCTGACTTTC; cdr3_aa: CATSRDSGLLSGANVLTF
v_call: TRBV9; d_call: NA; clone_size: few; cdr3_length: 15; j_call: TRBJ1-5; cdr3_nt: TGTGCCAGCAGCCCCGAGATAGATAGCAATCAGCCCCAGCATTTT; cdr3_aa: CASSPEIDSNQPQHF
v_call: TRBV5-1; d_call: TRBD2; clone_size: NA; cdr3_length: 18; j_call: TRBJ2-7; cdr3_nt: TGCGCCAGCAGCTCACATCCATCAGGCAGGGAGGGCACCTACGAGCAGTACTTC; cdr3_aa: CASSSHPSGREGTYEQYF
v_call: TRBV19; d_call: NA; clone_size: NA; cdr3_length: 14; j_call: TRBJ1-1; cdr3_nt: TGTGCCAGTAGTATACGGGGTCCCGGCACTGAAGCTTTCTTT; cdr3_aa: CASSIRGPGTEAFF
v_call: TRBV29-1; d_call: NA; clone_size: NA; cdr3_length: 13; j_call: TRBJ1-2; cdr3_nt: TGCAGCGTTGAGAGGCAGGGAAACTATGGCTACACCTTC; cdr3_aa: CSVERQGNYGYTF
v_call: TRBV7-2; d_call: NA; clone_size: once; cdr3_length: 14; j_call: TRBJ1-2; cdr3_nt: TGTGCCAGCACCTCCCAAGGGTTCCCTAGGGGCTACACCTTC; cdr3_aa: CASTSQGFPRGYTF
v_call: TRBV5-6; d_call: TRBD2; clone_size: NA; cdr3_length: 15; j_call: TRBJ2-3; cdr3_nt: TGTGCCAGCAGCTTGATTCCCGGGGGAGGGGATACGCAGTATTTT; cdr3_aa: CASSLIPGGGDTQYF
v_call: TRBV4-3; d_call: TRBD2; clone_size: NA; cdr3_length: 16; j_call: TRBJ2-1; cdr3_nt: TGCGCCAGCAGCCAAGATCGGATAGCGGGGGACAATGAGCAGTTCTTC; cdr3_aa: CASSQDRIAGDNEQFF
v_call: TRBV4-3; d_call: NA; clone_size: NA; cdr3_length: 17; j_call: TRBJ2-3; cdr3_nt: TGCGCCAGCAGCCAAGATCAGTCCGACGTCAGGGCAGATACGCAGTATTTT; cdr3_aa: CASSQDQSDVRADTQYF
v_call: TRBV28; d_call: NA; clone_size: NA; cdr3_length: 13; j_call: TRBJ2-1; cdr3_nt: TGTGCCAGCAGTTTACCTCAGAACAATGAGCAGTTCTTC; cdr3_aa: CASSLPQNNEQFF
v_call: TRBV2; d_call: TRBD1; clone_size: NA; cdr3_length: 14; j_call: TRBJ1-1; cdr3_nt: TGTGCCAGCACTTATAGACAGGGAAACACTGAAGCTTTCTTT; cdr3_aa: CASTYRQGNTEAFF
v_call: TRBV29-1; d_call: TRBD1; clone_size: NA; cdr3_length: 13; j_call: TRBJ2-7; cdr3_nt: TGCAGCGTGCAAAACACCGGGACAGGCGAAGAGTACTTC; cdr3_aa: CSVQNTGTGEEYF
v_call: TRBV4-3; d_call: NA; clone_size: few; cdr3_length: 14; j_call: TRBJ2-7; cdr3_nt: TGCGCCAGCAGCCAAGATACTCGGGGTTTGGAGCAGTACTTC; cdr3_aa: CASSQDTRGLEQYF
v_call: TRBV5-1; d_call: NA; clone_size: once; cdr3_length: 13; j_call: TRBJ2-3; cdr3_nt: TGCGCCAGCAGCCTCCGGGACACAGATACGCAGTATTTT; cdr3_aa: CASSLRDTDTQYF
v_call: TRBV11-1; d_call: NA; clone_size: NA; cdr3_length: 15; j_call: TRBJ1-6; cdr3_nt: TGTGCCAGCAGCTTAGCAGGGGTGCACAATTCACCCCTCCACTTT; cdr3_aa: CASSLAGVHNSPLHF
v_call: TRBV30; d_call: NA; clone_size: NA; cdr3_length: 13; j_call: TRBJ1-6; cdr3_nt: TGTGCCTGGAGAGTCTTGGATAATTCACCCCTCCACTTT; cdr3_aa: CAWRVLDNSPLHF
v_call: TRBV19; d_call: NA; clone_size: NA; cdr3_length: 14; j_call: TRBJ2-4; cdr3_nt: TGTGCCAGTAGTATAACTCTGGGCAGGAACATTCAGTACTTC; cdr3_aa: CASSITLGRNIQYF
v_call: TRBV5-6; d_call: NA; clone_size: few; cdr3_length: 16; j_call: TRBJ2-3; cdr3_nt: TGTGCCAGCAGCAGGTCGGGGCAGGCCCGCACAGATACGCAGTATTTT; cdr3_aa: CASSRSGQARTDTQYF
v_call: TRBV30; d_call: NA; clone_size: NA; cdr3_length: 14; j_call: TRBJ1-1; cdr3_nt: TGTGCCTGGAGTGTAACGGGGGGGGCCGCTGAAGCTTTCTTT; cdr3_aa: CAWSVTGGAAEAFF
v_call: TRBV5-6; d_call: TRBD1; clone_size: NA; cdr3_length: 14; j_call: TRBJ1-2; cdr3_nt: TGTGCCAGCAGCTTGGAGCAGGGGGCCTATGGCTACACCTTC; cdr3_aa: CASSLEQGAYGYTF
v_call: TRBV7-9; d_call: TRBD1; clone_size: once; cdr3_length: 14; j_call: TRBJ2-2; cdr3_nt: TGTGCCAGCTCCGGGACAGGGGACACCGGGGAGCTGTTTTTT; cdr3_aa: CASSGTGDTGELFF
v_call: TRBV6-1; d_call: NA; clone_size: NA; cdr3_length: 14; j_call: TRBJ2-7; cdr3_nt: TGTGCCAGCAGTGAACGCCAGCGGGCCTCCGAGCAGTACTTC; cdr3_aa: CASSERQRASEQYF
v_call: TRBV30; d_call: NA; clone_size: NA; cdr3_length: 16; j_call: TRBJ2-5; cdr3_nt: TGTGCCTGGAGTGTAAAGACCCCTATGACCTCGAGCTCCATCCACTTC; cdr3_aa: CAWSVKTPMTSSSIHF
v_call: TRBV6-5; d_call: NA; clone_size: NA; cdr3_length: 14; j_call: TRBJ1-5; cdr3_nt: TGTGCCAGCAGTTACGGATTCGGAAATCAGCCCCAGCATTTT; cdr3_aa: CASSYGFGNQPQHF
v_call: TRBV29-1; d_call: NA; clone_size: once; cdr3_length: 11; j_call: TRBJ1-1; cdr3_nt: TGCAGCGTGTCGAGCTCCTTTGAAGCTTTCTTT; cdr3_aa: CSVSSSFEAFF
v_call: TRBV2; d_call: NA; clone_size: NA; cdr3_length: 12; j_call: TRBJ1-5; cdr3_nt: TGTGCCAGCACGACAGCAGATCAGCCCCAGCATTTT; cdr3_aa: CASTTADQPQHF
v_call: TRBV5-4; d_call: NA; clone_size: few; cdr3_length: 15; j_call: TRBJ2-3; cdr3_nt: TGTGCCAGCAGCTTGGATCCGGGGGAGACAGATACGCAGTATTTT; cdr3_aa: CASSLDPGETDTQYF
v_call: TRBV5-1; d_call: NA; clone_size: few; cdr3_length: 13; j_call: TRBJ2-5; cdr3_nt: TGCGCCAGCAGGGAGGGAGACCAAGAGACCCAGTACTTC; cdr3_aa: CASREGDQETQYF
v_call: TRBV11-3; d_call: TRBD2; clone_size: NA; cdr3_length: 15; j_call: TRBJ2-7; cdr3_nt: TGTGCCAGCAGCTTAGGTGGGACTAGAACCTACGAGCAGTACTTC; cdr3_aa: CASSLGGTRTYEQYF
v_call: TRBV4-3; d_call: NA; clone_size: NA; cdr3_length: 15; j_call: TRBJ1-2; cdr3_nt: TGCGCCAGCAGCCAAGATCGGTTTGTTGGAGTTGGCTACACCTTC; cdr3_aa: CASSQDRFVGVGYTF